The table lists the clone carrying this T cell receptor (beta chain) with a few counts. Antigen: not known. The data were obtained in a study of regulatory T cells in long-lasting Graves disease. Time point indicated: persistent/refractory GD, antithyroid drugs over 5 years with positive TRAb. From RNA extracted from PBMCs, the TCR library was made. Investigators prepared the TCR beta libraries by applying iRepertoire HTBI primers and Arm-PCR of CDR3 regions. TCRdb reprocessed the multiplex PCR reads via MiXCR and lists one record per CDR3 protein. The data show roughly 450,000 distinct CDR3 sequences, with approximately 23% seen just once and approximately 14% held by the top ten. Findings and limits, study-wide: Sharing of public clonotypes was greater in persistent patients (roughly 2,900) than in new patients (approximately 940).

The sequence derives from a female donor with Graves disease. The sequenced sample was peripheral blood mononuclear cells (PBMCs), obtained when the disease was refractory, from a patient treated with antithyroid drugs.

CDR3 DNA sequence: TGTGCCACAAACGGGGACGGGGCCCGGACGGGGGAGCAGTACTTC. Residues: CATNGDGARTGEQYF. The gene calls are TRBV2 and TRBJ2-7; D may correspond to TRBD1 or TRBD2 (5 bases each). The length of the CDR3 is 15 residues. Germline V gene lookup returns CDR1 SNHLY and CDR2 FYNNEI. Trimming removed 10 bases from V and 7 bases from J, with 26 bases in between. Variable domain in full (rest from reference TRBV2 and TRBJ2-7): EPEVTQTPSHQVTQMGQEVILRCVPISNHLYFYWYRQILGQKVEFLVSFYNNEISEKSEIFDDQFSVERPDGSNFTLKIRSTKLEDSAMYFCATNGDGARTGEQYFGPGTRLTVT.